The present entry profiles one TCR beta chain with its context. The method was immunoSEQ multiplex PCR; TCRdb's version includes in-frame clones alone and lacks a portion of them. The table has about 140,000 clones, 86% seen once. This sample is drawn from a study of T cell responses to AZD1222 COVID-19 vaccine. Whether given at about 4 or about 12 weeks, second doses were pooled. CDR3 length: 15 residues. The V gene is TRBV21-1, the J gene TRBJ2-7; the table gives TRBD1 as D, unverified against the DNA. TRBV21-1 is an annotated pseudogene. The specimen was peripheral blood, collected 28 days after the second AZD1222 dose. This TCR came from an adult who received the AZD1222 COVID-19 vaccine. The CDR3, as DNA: TGTGCCAGCAGTAAAACCACAGGACGACCCTACGAGCAGTACTTC. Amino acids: CASSKTTGRPYEQYF.